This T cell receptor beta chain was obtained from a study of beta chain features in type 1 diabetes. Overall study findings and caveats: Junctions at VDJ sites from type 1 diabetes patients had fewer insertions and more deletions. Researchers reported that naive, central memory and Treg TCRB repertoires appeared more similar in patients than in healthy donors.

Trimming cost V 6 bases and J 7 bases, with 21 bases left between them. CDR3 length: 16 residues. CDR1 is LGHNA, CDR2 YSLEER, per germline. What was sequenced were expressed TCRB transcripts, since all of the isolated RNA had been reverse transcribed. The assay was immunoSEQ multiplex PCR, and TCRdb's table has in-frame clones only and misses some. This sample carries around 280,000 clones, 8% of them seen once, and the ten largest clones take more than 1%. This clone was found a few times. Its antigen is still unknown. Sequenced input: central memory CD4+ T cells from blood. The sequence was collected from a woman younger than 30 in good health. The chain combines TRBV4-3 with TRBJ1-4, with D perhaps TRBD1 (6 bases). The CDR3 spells CASSTLTGGLLEKLFF. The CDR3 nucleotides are TGCGCCAGCAGTACCCTAACGGGGGGCCTCCTTGAAAAACTGTTTTTT.